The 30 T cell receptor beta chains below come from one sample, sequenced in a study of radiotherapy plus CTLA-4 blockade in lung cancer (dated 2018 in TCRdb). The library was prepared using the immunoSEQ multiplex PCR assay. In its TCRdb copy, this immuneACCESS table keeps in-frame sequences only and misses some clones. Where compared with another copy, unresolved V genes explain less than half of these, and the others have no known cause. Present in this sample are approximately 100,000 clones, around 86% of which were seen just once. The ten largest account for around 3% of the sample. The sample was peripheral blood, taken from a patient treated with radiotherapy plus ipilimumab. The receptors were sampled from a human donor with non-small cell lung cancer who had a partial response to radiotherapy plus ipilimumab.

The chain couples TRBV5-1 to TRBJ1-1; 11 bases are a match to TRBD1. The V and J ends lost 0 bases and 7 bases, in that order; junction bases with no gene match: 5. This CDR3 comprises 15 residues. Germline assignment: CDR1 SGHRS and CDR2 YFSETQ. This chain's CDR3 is CASSLGTGGLGEAFF. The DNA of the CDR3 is TGCGCCAGCAGCTTGGGGACAGGGGGCCTTGGTGAAGCTTTCTTT.

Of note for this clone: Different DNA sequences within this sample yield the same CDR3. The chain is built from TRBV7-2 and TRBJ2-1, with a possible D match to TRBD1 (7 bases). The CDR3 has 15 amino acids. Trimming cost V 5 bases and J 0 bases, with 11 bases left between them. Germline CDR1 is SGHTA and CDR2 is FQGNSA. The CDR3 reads CASSPGGGSYNEQFF. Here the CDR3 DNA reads TGTGCCAGCAGCCCAGGGGGAGGCTCCTACAATGAGCAGTTCTTC.

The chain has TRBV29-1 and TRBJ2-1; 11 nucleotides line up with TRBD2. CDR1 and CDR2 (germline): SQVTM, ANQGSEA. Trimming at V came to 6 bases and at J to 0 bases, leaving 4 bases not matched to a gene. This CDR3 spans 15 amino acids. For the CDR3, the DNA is TGCAGCGTCGTTACTAGCGGGAGCTCCTACAATGAGCAGTTCTTC. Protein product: CSVVTSGSSYNEQFF.

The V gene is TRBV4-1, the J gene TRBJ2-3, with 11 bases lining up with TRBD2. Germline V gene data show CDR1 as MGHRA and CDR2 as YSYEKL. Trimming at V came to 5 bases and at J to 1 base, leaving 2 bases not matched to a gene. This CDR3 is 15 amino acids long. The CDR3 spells CASSLGLAGTDTQYF. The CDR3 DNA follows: TGCGCCAGCAGCTTGGGACTAGCGGGCACAGATACGCAGTATTTT.

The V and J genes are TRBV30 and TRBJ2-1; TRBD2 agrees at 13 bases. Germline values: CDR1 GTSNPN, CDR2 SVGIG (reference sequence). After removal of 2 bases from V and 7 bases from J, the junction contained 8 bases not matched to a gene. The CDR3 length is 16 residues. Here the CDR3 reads CAWSLRTSGSGNEQFF. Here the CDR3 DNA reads TGTGCCTGGAGTTTGAGGACTAGCGGGAGTGGAAATGAGCAGTTCTTC.

The CDR3 DNA follows: TGCAGCGTTTCGCCCGGGGGAAACACCATATATTTT. Translated: CSVSPGGNTIYF. The rearrangement joins TRBV29-1 to TRBJ1-3; D gene uncertain. Germline CDR1 SQVTM, CDR2 ANQGSEA. Trimming took off 5 bases at V and 4 bases at J, with 9 bases between the two ends. The CDR3 length is 12 residues.

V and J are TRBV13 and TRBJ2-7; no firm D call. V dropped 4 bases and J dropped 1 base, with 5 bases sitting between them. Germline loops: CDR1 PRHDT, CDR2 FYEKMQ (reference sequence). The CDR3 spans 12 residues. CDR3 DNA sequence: TGTGCCAGCAGCTCTGAGTCCTACGAGCAGTACTTC. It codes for CASSSESYEQYF.

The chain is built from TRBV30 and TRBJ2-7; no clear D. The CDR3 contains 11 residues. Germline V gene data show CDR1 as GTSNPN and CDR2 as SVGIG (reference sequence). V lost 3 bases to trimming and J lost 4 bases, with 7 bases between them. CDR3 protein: CAWSGGYEQYF. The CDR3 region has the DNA TGTGCCTGGAGCGGCGGATACGAGCAGTACTTC. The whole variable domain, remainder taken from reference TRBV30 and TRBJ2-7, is SQTIHQWPATLVQPVGSPLSLECTVEGTSNPNLYWYRQAAGRGLQLLFYSVGIGQISSEVPQNLSASRPQDRQFILSSKKLLLSDSGFYLCAWSGGYEQYFGPGTRLTVT.

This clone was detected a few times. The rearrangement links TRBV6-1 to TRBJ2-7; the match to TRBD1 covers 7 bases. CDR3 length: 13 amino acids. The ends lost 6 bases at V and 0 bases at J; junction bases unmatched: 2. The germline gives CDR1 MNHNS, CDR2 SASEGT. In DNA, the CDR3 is TGTGCCAGCAGGCACAGGGGCTCCTACGAGCAGTACTTC. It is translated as CASRHRGSYEQYF.

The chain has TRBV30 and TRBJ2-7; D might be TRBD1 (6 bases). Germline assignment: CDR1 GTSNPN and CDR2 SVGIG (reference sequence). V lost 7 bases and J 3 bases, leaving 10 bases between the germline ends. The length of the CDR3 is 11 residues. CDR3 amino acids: CALDSFYEQYF. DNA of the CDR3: TGTGCCTTGGACAGCTTCTACGAGCAGTACTTC.

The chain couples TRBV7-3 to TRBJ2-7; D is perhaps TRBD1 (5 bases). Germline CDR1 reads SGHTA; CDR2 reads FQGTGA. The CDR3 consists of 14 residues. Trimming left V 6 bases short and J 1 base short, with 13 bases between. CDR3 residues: CASRSTQGSYEQYF. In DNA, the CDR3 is TGTGCCAGCAGGTCCACTCAGGGTTCCTACGAGCAGTACTTC. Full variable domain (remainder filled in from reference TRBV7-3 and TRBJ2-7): GAGVSQTPSNKVTEKGKYVELRCDPISGHTALYWYRQSLGQGPEFLIYFQGTGAADDSGLPNDRFFAVRPEGSVSTLKIQRTERGDSAVYLCASRSTQGSYEQYFGPGTRLTVT.

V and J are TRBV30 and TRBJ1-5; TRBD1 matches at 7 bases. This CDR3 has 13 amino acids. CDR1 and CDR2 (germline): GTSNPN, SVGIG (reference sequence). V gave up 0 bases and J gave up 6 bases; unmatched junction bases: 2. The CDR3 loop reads CAWSVQGGQPQHF. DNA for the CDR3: TGTGCCTGGAGTGTTCAGGGGGGTCAGCCCCAGCATTTT.

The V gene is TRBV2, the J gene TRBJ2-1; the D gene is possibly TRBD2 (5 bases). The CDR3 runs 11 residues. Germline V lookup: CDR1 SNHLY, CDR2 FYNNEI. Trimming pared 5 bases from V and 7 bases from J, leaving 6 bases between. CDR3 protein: CASSLANEQFF. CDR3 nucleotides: TGTGCCAGCAGTTTAGCGAATGAGCAGTTCTTC.

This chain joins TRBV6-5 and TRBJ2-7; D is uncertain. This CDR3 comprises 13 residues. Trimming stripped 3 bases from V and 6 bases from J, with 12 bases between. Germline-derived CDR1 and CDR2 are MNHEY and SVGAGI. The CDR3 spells CASSYASASEQYF. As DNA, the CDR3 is TGTGCCAGCAGTTATGCCTCGGCTAGCGAGCAGTACTTC.

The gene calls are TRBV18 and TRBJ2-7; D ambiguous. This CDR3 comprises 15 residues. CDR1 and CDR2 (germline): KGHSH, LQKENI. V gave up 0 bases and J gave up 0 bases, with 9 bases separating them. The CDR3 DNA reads TGTGCCAGCTCACCACCGACAACTGCCTCCTACGAGCAGTACTTC. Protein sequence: CASSPPTTASYEQYF.

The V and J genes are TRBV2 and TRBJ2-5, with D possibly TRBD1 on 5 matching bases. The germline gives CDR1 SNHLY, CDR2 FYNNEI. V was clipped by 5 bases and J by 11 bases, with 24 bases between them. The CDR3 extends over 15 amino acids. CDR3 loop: CASSTNRNSLLGQYF. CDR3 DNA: TGTGCCAGCAGTACTAACAGGAATAGTTTATTAGGGCAGTACTTC.

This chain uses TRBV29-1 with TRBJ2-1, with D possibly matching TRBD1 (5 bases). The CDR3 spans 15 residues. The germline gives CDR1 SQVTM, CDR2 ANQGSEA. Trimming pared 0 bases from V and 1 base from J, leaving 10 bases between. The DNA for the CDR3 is TGCAGCGTTGAAGAAGGGGCGATGTCCTACAATGAGCAGTTCTTC. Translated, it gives CSVEEGAMSYNEQFF.

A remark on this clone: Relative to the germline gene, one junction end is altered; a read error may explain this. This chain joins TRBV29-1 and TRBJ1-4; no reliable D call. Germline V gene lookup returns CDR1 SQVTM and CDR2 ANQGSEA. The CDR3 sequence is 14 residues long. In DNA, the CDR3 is TGCAGCGTTGCTTGTGGTCCCTCGGCGGAGGGAGGTGTTTTT. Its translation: CSVACGPSAEGGVF.

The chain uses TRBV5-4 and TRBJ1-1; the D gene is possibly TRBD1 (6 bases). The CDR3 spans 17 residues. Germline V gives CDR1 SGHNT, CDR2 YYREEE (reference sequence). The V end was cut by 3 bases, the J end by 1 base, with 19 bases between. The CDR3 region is CASSSPVTGHGNTEAFF. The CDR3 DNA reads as TGTGCCAGCAGCTCGCCTGTAACGGGACACGGGAACACTGAAGCTTTCTTT. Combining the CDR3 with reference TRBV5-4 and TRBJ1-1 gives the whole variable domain ETGVTQSPTHLIKTRGQQVTLRCSSQSGHNTVSWYQQALGQGPQFIFQYYREEENGRGNFPPRFSGLQFPNYSSELNVNALELDDSALYLCASSSPVTGHGNTEAFFGQGTRLTVV.

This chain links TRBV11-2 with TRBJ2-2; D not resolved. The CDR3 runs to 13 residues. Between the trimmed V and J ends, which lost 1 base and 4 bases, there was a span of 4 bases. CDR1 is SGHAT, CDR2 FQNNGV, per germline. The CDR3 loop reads CASSLAFTGELFF. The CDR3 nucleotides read TGTGCCAGCAGCTTAGCATTCACCGGGGAGCTGTTTTTT.

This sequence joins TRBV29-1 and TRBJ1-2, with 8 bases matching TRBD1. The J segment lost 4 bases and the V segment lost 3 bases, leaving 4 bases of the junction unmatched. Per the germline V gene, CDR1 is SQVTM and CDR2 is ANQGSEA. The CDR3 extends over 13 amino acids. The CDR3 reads CSVEAGGVYGYTF. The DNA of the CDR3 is TGCAGCGTTGAGGCAGGGGGCGTCTATGGCTACACCTTC.

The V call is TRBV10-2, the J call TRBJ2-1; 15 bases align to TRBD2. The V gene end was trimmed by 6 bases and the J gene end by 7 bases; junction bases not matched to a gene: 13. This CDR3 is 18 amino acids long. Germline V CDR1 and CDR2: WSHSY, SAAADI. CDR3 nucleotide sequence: TGCGCCAGCAGAACCGGGACTAGCGGGAGGAGGGTGGGGAATGAGCAGTTCTTC. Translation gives CASRTGTSGRRVGNEQFF.

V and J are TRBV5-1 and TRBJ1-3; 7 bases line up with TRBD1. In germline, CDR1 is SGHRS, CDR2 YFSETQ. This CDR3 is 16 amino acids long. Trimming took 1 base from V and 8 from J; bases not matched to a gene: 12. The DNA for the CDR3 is TGCGCCAGCAGCTTGTACTTCCCAGGGGGTGAAGACACCATATATTTT. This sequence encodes CASSLYFPGGEDTIYF.

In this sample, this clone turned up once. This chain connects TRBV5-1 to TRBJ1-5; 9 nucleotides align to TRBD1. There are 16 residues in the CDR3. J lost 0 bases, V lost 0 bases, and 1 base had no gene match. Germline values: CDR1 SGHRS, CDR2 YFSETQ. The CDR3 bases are TGCGCCAGCAGCTTGGAGGGACAGGGTAGCAATCAGCCCCAGCATTTT. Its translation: CASSLEGQGSNQPQHF.

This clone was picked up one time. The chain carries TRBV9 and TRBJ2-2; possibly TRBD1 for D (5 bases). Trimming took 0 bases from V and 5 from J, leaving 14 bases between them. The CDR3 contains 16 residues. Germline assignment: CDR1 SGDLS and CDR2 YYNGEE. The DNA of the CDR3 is TGTGCCAGCAGCGTAGGATGGCAGGGAAGGACCGGGGAGCTGTTTTTT. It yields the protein CASSVGWQGRTGELFF.

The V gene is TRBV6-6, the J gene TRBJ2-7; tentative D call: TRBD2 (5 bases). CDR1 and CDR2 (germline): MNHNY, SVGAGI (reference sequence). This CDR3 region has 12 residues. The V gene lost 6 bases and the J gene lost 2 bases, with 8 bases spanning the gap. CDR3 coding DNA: TGTGCCAGCAGAGGGAGCCCCTACGAGCAGTACTTC. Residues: CASRGSPYEQYF.

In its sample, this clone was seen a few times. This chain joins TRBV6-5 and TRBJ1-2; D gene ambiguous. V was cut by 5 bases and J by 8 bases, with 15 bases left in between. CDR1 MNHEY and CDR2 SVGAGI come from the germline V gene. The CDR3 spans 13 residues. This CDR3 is CASSVARSGGYTF. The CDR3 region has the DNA TGTGCCAGCAGTGTCGCACGCTCGGGAGGCTACACCTTC.

This chain's CDR3 is CASSSKGSGSINEQFF. CDR3 DNA: TGCGCCAGCAGCTCCAAAGGCAGCGGGAGTATCAATGAGCAGTTCTTC. V gene TRBV5-1 combines with J gene TRBJ2-1; TRBD2 agrees at 8 bases. Germline values: CDR1 SGHRS, CDR2 YFSETQ. The V segment lost 3 bases and the J segment 6 bases; nucleotides outside the gene matches: 11. This CDR3 is 16 amino acids long.

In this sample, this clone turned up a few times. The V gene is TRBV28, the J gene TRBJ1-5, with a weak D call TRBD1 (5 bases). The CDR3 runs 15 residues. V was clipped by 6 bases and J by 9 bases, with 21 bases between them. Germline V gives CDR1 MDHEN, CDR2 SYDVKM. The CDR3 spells CASRIATDRRAPQHF. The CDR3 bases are TGTGCCAGCAGGATCGCGACAGACCGCAGGGCGCCCCAGCATTTT. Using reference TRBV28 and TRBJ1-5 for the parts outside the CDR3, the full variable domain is DVKVTQSSRYLVKRTGEKVFLECVQDMDHENMFWYRQDPGLGLRLIYFSYDVKMKEKGDIPEGYSVSREKKERFSLILESASTNQTSMYLCASRIATDRRAPQHFGDGTRLSIL.

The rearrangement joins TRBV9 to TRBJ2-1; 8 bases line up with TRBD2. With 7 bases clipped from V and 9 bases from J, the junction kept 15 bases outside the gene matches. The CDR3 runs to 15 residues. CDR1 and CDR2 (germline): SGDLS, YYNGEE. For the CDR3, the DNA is TGTGCCAGCGGTCCGAGCGGGAGCCGGGTGAGTGAGCAGTTCTTC. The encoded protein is CASGPSGSRVSEQFF.